Detailed here is one TCR beta chain. What it binds is unknown. Germline CDR1 reads SQVTM; CDR2 reads ANQGSEA. This CDR3 is built from 11 residues. The source of the sample is a study of CXCR3-negative and CXCR3-positive naive CD8 T cells. As for the study in general: TRB reads totalled about 140 million, about 1.5 +/- 0.3 million per library. Regarding the study as a whole: Because surface CD5 did not distinguish the naive subsets, TCR strength was inferred from TRB CDR3 properties. Memory cells diverged, while naive CXCR3-positive and CXCR3-negative cells had similar TRBV-TRBJ usage. Comparably high diversity marked both naive subsets, whereas memory CD8+ cells had much lower diversity.

Each TRB cDNA library was prepared by 5' RACE (with UMI labels). TCRdb reanalyzed the 5' RACE reads and collapses them to one entry per CDR3 protein, without DNA. The sample includes tens of thousands of distinct CDR3 sequences. Sequencing was performed on memory CD8+ T cells from blood. The chain couples TRBV29-1 to TRBJ2-5; the D gene TCRdb calls, TRBD1, cannot be checked with no DNA. The receptor was derived from a human donor in good health. Some clones in this sample may be carry-over from other donors' samples. The CDR3 is CSVLHGKTQYF.